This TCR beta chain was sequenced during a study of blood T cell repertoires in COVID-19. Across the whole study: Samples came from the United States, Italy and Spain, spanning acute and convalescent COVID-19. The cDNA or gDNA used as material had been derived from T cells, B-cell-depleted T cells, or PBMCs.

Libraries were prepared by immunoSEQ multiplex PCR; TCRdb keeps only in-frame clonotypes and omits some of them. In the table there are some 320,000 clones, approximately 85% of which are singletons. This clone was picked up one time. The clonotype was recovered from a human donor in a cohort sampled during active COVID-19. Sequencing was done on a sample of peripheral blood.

CDR3 DNA sequence: TGCGCCAGCTCCTCGGGACTCCTGCTTTACGAGCAGTACTTC. Its translation: CASSSGLLLYEQYF. The V call is TRBV10-2, the J call TRBJ2-7, with a weak D call TRBD2 (6 bases). Trimming left V 8 bases short and J 4 bases short, with 18 bases between. Germline values: CDR1 WSHSY, CDR2 SAAADI. The CDR3 consists of 14 residues.